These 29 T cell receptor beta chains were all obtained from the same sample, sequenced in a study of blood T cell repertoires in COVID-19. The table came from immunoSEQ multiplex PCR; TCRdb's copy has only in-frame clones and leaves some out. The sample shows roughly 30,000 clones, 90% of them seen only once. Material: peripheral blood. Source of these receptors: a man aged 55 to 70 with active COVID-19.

CDR3: CASSGGSWQFF. In DNA form, the CDR3 reads TGTGCCAGCAGCGGAGGGTCCTGGCAGTTCTTC. V usage is TRBV6-5 and J usage is TRBJ2-1; weak D call: TRBD2 (6 bases). The CDR3 contains 11 residues. V gave up 6 bases and J gave up 12 bases, with 12 bases separating them. CDR1 is MNHEY and CDR2 is SVGAGI in the germline V gene.

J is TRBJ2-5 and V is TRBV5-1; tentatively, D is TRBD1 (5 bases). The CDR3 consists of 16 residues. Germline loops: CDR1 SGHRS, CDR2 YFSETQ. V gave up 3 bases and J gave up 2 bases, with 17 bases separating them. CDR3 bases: TGCGCCAGCAGCTCCCCTCGACAGCCTTCGCAAGAGACCCAGTACTTC. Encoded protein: CASSSPRQPSQETQYF.

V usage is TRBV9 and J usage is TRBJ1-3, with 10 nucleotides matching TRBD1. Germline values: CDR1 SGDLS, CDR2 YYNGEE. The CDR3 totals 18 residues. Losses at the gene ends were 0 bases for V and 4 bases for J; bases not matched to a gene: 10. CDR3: CASSVAPGDRGGGNTIYF. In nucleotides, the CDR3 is TGTGCCAGCAGCGTAGCCCCCGGGGACAGGGGCGGCGGAAACACCATATATTTT.

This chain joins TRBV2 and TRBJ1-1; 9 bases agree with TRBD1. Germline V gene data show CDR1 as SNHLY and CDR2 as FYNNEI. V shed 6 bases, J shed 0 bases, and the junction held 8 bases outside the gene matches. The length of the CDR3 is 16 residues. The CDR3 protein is CASRGQGGNMNTEAFF. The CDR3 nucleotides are TGTGCCAGCAGGGGACAGGGTGGGAACATGAACACTGAAGCTTTCTTT. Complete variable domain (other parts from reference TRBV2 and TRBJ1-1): EPEVTQTPSHQVTQMGQEVILRCVPISNHLYFYWYRQILGQKVEFLVSFYNNEISEKSEIFDDQFSVERPDGSNFTLKIRSTKLEDSAMYFCASRGQGGNMNTEAFFGQGTRLTVV.

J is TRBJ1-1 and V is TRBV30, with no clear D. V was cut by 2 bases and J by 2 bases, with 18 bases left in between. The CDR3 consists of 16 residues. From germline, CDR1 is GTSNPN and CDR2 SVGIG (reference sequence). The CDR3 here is CAWSSKPSRANTEAFF. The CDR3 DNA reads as TGTGCCTGGAGTAGCAAGCCATCGCGGGCCAACACTGAAGCTTTCTTT. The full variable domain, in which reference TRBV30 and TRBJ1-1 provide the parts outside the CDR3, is SQTIHQWPATLVQPVGSPLSLECTVEGTSNPNLYWYRQAAGRGLQLLFYSVGIGQISSEVPQNLSASRPQDRQFILSSKKLLLSDSGFYLCAWSSKPSRANTEAFFGQGTRLTVV.

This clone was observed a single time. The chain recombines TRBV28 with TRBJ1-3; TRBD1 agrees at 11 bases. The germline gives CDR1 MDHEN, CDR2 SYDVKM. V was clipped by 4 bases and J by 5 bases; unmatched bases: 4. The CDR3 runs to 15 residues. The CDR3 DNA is TGTGCCAGCAGTTCGGGACAGGGGGGAAGAAACACCATATATTTT. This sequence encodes CASSSGQGGRNTIYF.

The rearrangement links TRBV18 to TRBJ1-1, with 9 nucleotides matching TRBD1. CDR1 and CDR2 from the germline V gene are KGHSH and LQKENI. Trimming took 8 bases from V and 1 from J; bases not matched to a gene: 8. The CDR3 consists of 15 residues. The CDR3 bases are TGTGCCAGCCACCCAGCGACAGGGGGGAACACTGAAGCTTTCTTT. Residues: CASHPATGGNTEAFF.

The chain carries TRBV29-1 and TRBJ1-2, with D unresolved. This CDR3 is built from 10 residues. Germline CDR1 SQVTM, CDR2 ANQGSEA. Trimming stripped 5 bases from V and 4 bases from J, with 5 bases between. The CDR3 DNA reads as TGCAGCGTTAACAGCTATGGCTACACCTTC. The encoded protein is CSVNSYGYTF.

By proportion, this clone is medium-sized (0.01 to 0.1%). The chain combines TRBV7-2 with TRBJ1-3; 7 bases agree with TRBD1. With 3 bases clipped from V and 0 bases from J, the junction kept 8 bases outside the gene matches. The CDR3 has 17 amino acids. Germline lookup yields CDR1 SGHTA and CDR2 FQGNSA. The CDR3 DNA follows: TGTGCCAGCAGCTTTTACAGGGGCCTCTTCTCTGGAAACACCATATATTTT. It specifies CASSFYRGLFSGNTIYF.

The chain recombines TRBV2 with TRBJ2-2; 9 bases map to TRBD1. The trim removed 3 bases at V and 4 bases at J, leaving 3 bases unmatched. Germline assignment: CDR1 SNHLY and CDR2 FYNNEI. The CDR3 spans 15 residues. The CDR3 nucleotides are TGTGCCAGCAGTGAGACAGGGGGGTCCACCGGGGAGCTGTTTTTT. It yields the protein CASSETGGSTGELFF.

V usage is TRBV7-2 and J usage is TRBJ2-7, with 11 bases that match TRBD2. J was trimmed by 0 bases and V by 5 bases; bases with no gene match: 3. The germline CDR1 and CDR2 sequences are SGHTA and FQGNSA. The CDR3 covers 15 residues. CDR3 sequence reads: CASSPTSGGSYEQYF. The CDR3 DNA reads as TGTGCCAGCAGCCCAACTAGCGGGGGCTCCTACGAGCAGTACTTC.

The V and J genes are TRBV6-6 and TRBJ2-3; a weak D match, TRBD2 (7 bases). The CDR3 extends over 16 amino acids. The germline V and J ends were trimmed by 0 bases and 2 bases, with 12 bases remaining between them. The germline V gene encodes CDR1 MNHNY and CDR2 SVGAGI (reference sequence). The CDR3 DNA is TGTGCCAGCAGTTACTCGGGGGGGGCCCACACAGATACGCAGTATTTT. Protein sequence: CASSYSGGAHTDTQYF.

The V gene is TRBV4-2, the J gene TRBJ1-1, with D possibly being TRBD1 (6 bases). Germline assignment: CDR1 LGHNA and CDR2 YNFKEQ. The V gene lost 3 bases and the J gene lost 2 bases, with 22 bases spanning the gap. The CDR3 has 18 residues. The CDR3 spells CASSQRVYGIQGNTEAFF. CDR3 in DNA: TGTGCCAGCAGCCAGCGAGTCTACGGGATACAGGGAAACACTGAAGCTTTCTTT.

CDR3 amino acids: CSAQPGRAQGSEAFF. The CDR3 nucleotides read TGCAGCGCCCAGCCCGGGAGGGCCCAAGGATCTGAAGCTTTCTTT. The chain employs TRBV29-1 and TRBJ1-1; no clear D gene. The germline V gene has CDR1 SQVTM and CDR2 ANQGSEA. This CDR3 has 15 residues. V was clipped by 7 bases and J by 6 bases, with 24 bases between them.

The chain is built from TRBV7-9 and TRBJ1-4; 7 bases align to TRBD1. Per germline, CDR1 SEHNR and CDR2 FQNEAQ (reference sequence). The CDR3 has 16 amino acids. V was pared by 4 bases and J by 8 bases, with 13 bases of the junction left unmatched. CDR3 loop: CASSSLIQGTYEKLFF. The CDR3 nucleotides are TGTGCCAGCAGCTCCCTAATACAGGGGACTTACGAAAAACTGTTTTTT.

Here the CDR3 DNA reads TGTGCCAGCAGTGCTTTTCATCGAGGGACAGGGATTAAAGAGACCCAGTACTTC. This encodes CASSAFHRGTGIKETQYF. The chain has TRBV2 and TRBJ2-5; 9 nucleotides align to TRBD1. Per the germline V gene, CDR1 is SNHLY and CDR2 is FYNNEI. The ends lost 4 bases at V and 3 bases at J; junction bases unmatched: 15. The CDR3 is 18 amino acids. Drawing the rest from reference TRBV2 and TRBJ2-5, the complete variable domain is EPEVTQTPSHQVTQMGQEVILRCVPISNHLYFYWYRQILGQKVEFLVSFYNNEISEKSEIFDDQFSVERPDGSNFTLKIRSTKLEDSAMYFCASSAFHRGTGIKETQYFGPGTRLLVL.

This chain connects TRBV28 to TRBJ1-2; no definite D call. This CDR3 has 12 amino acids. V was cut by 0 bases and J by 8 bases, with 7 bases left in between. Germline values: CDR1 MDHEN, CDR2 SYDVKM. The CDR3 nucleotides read TGTGCCAGCAGTTTATGGGCCTGGGGCTACACCTTC. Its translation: CASSLWAWGYTF.

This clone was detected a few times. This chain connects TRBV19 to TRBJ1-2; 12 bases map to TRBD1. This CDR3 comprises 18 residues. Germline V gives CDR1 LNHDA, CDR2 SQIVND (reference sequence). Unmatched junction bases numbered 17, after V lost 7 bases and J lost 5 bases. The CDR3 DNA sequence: TGTGCCAGTACCACCGGGACAGGGGGCTCTAATACTCCGTATGGCTACACCTTC. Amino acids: CASTTGTGGSNTPYGYTF.

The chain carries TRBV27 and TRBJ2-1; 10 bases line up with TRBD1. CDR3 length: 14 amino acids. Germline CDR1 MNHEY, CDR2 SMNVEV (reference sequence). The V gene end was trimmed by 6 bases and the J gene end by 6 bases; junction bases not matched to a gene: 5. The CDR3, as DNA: TGTGCCAGCAGCTGGGACAGGGGAGGCAATGAGCAGTTCTTC. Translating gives CASSWDRGGNEQFF.

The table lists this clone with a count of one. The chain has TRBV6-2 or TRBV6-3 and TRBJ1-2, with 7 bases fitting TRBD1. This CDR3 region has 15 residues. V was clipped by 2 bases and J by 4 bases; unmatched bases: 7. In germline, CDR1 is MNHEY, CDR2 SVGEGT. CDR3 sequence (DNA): TGTGCCAGCAGTTACAACCCGGGACAGATCTATGGCTACACCTTC. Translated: CASSYNPGQIYGYTF.

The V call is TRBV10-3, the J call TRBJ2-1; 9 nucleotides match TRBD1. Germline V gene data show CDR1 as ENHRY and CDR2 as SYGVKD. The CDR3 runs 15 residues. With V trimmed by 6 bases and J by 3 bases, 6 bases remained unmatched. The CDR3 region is CAISSDRGGYNEQFF. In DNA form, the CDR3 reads TGTGCCATCAGCTCCGACAGGGGGGGCTACAATGAGCAGTTCTTC.

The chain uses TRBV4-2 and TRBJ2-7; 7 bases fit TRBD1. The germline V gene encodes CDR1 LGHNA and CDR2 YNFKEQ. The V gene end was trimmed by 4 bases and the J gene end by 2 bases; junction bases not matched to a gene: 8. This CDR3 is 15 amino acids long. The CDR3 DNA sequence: TGTGCCAGCAGCCCCTTCAAGGACAGGACCTACGAGCAGTACTTC. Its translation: CASSPFKDRTYEQYF.

The CDR3 DNA sequence: TGTGCCAGCAGCTTCAGGTCCAGCTCCTACAATGAGCAGTTCTTC. Translating gives CASSFRSSSYNEQFF. V gene TRBV5-6 combines with J gene TRBJ2-1; no clear D gene. V was cut by 2 bases and J by 0 bases, with 9 bases left in between. The CDR3 runs 15 residues. The germline CDR1 and CDR2 sequences are SGHDT and YYEEEE. Filled out from reference TRBV5-6 and TRBJ2-1, the complete variable domain reads DAGVTQSPTHLIKTRGQQVTLRCSPKSGHDTVSWYQQALGQGPQFIFQYYEEEERQRGNFPDRFSGHQFPNYSSELNVNALLLGDSALYLCASSFRSSSYNEQFFGPGTRLTVL.

The CDR3: CAWSVHPAGAENTEAFF. The CDR3 DNA is TGTGCCTGGAGTGTACATCCGGCCGGTGCGGAGAACACTGAAGCTTTCTTT. The J gene is TRBJ1-1, the V gene TRBV30; D call uncertain. The germline CDR1 and CDR2 sequences are GTSNPN and SVGIG (reference sequence). V dropped 0 bases and J dropped 1 base, with 18 bases sitting between them. The CDR3 is made up of 17 amino acids.

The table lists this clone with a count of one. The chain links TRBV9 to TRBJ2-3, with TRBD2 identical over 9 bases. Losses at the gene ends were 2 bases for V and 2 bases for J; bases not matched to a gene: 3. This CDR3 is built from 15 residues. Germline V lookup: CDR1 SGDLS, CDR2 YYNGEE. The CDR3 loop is CASSVLAGFTDTQYF. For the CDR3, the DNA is TGTGCCAGCAGCGTCCTAGCGGGATTCACAGATACGCAGTATTTT.

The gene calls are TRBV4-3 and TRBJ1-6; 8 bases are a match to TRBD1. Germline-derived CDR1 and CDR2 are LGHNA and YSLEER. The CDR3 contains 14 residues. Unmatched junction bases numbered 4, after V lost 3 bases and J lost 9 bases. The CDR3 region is CASSHPGTGSPLHF. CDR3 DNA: TGCGCCAGCAGCCACCCCGGGACAGGTTCACCCCTCCACTTT.

Here the CDR3 reads CASSSRGNEQFF. In DNA, the CDR3 is TGTGCCAGCAGCTCCCGCGGCAATGAGCAGTTCTTC. This chain joins TRBV7-3 and TRBJ2-1; unclear D gene. CDR1 is SGHTA and CDR2 is FQGTGA in the germline V gene. CDR3 size: 12 residues. V was trimmed by 4 bases and J by 6 bases, leaving 7 bases between them.

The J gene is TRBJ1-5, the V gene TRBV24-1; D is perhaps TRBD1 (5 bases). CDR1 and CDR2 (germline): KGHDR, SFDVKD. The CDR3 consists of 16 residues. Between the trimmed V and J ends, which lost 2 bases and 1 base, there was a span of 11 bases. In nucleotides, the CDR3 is TGTGCCACCAGTGATTCCATAGGGGTAAGCAATCAGCCCCAGCATTTT. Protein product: CATSDSIGVSNQPQHF.

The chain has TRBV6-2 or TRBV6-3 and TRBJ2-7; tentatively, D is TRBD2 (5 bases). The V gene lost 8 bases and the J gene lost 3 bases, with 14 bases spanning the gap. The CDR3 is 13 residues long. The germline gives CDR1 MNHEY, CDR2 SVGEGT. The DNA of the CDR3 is TGTGCCAGCTGCCACGTAGGGAGCTACGAGCAGTACTTC. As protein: CASCHVGSYEQYF.